The 16 T cell receptor beta chains in this list originate from one sample, sequenced in a study of beta chain features in type 1 diabetes. Expressed TCRB transcripts got sequenced, as all isolated RNA was reverse transcribed. Profiled with immunoSEQ multiplex PCR; TCRdb holds only in-frame clones, not every one. The sample lists just over 600,000 clones, about 14% seen once, with about 0.093% in the top ten. Material: naive CD4+ T cells from blood. These receptors were obtained from a man aged 18 to 29 in good health.

Here the CDR3 DNA reads TGTGCCAGCTCACCATTGGCGTCAGCGGAGACCCAGTACTTC. Translating gives CASSPLASAETQYF. V usage is TRBV18 and J usage is TRBJ2-5; no firm D call. The CDR3 extends over 14 amino acids. CDR1 and CDR2 (germline): KGHSH, LQKENI. V was clipped by 2 bases and J by 5 bases, with 12 bases between them. Full variable domain (missing parts from reference TRBV18 and TRBJ2-5): NAGVMQNPRHLVRRRGQEARLRCSPMKGHSHVYWYRQLPEEGLKFMVYLQKENIIDESGMPKERFSAEFPKEGPSILRIQQVVRGDSAAYFCASSPLASAETQYFGPGTRLLVL.

The rearrangement links TRBV9 to TRBJ1-1, with D perhaps TRBD1 (6 bases). V lost 2 bases and J 1 base, leaving 12 bases between the germline ends. The CDR3 contains 15 residues. The germline CDR1 and CDR2 sequences are SGDLS and YYNGEE. CDR3 amino acids: CASSVSGVGNTEAFF. The CDR3 nucleotides are TGTGCCAGCAGCGTTTCAGGGGTGGGGAACACTGAAGCTTTCTTT.

In its sample, this clone was seen a few times. The chain combines TRBV30 with TRBJ1-5; D uncertain. V was clipped by 2 bases and J by 5 bases, with 10 bases between them. CDR3 length: 13 residues. Germline CDR1 and CDR2: GTSNPN and SVGIG (reference sequence). As DNA, the CDR3 is TGTGCCTGGAGTAGCAGCCTGGATCAGCCCCAGCATTTT. Encoded protein: CAWSSSLDQPQHF.

This clone was picked up a small number of times. The chain uses TRBV28 and TRBJ2-2; weak D call: TRBD2 (6 bases). Germline V gene sequence: CDR1 MDHEN, CDR2 SYDVKM. The CDR3 totals 15 residues. V was shortened by 3 bases and J by 4 bases, with 12 bases between the two germline ends. The DNA of the CDR3 is TGTGCCAGCAGTTTTGGCGGGGTGTCCACCGGGGAGCTGTTTTTT. Protein sequence: CASSFGGVSTGELFF.

This clone was detected only once. One junction end does not reproduce the germline sequence, and a read error may be involved. The V and J genes are TRBV7-7 and TRBJ2-1; possible D gene TRBD2, 5 bases. CDR1 is SSHAT and CDR2 is FNYEAQ in the germline V gene (reference sequence). The CDR3 covers 14 residues. The CDR3 DNA reads as TGTGCTAGCAGCCTTAGCGTTCACTACAATGAGCAGTTCTTC. Translation: CASSLSVHYNEQFF.

This clone has more than one count but fewer than ten. This chain joins TRBV21-1 and TRBJ2-1; the table's D gene call, TRBD1, was not cross checked with the DNA. TRBV21-1 is described as a pseudogene. CDR3 size: 17 residues. CDR3 sequence: CASSSFKGDLSYNEQFF. CDR3 nucleotides: TGTGCCAGCAGCTCCTTTAAGGGGGATCTCTCCTACAATGAGCAGTTCTTC.

The chain employs TRBV7-8 and TRBJ1-1; maybe TRBD1 (5 bases). The germline V and J ends were trimmed by 8 bases and 2 bases, with 15 bases remaining between them. Germline CDR1 and CDR2: SGHVS and FQNEAQ. This CDR3 has 14 residues. The CDR3 here is CASCSYRRNTEAFF. Here the CDR3 DNA reads TGTGCCAGCTGTTCTTACAGGAGAAACACTGAAGCTTTCTTT.

V gene TRBV4-1 combines with J gene TRBJ2-1; 8 nucleotides agree with TRBD1. CDR3 size: 13 residues. V lost 6 bases, J lost 7 bases, and 5 bases stayed unmatched. The germline V gene encodes CDR1 MGHRA and CDR2 YSYEKL. The CDR3 DNA follows: TGCGCCAGCAGTCCCAGGGGGCGGAATGAGCAGTTCTTC. It yields the protein CASSPRGRNEQFF.

In DNA form, the CDR3 reads TGTGCCAGCAGCGTAGCGACTAGCGGGAGCGGCACAGATACGCAGTATTTT. Its protein is CASSVATSGSGTDTQYF. The chain uses TRBV9 and TRBJ2-3; 12 positions agree with TRBD2. In germline, CDR1 is SGDLS, CDR2 YYNGEE. V trimming: 0 bases; J trimming: 1 base; junction bases outside the gene matches: 3. The CDR3 has 17 residues.

This clone was found a few times. The chain recombines TRBV14 with TRBJ2-1, with 7 bases fitting TRBD1. Trimming took 4 bases from V and 10 from J; bases not matched to a gene: 7. Germline CDR1 reads SGHDN; CDR2 reads FVKESK. The CDR3 covers 13 residues. The CDR3 region has the DNA TGTGCCAGCAGCCCTTACGCGGACAGGGAGCAGTTCTTC. This encodes CASSPYADREQFF.

This chain uses TRBV9 with TRBJ2-7; tentative D call: TRBD2 (6 bases). The CDR3 has 15 residues. Trimming pared 4 bases from V and 7 bases from J, leaving 21 bases between. Germline V gene sequence: CDR1 SGDLS, CDR2 YYNGEE. CDR3 residues: CASSPGGAGPREQYF. The CDR3 coding sequence is TGTGCCAGCAGCCCAGGAGGGGCAGGTCCTCGGGAGCAGTACTTC.

This clone was counted a few times. In nucleotides, the CDR3 is TGTGCCAGCAGTTCCGGGCCCTGGGGCACTGAAGCTTTCTTT. It translates to CASSSGPWGTEAFF. This chain joins TRBV2 and TRBJ1-1; D gene unclear. The CDR3 is 14 amino acids. V dropped 5 bases and J dropped 4 bases, with 14 bases sitting between them. In germline, CDR1 is SNHLY, CDR2 FYNNEI.

This clone was detected a few times. V gene TRBV5-6 combines with J gene TRBJ2-4; TRBD2 matches 8 bases. The CDR3 contains 14 residues. V was pared by 4 bases and J by 8 bases, with 8 bases of the junction left unmatched. Germline V lookup: CDR1 SGHDT, CDR2 YYEEEE. The CDR3 DNA follows: TGTGCCAGCAGCCACGGGACTAGAGGAGACATTCAGTACTTC. This translates into CASSHGTRGDIQYF.

V usage is TRBV5-6 and J usage is TRBJ1-1; no clear D gene. This CDR3 spans 13 amino acids. Trimming cost V 3 bases and J 0 bases, with 6 bases left between them. Germline CDR1 SGHDT, CDR2 YYEEEE. CDR3 protein: CASSSVLNTEAFF. The CDR3 DNA follows: TGTGCCAGCAGCTCCGTCTTGAACACTGAAGCTTTCTTT. Supplemented by reference TRBV5-6 and TRBJ1-1, the full variable domain reads DAGVTQSPTHLIKTRGQQVTLRCSPKSGHDTVSWYQQALGQGPQFIFQYYEEEERQRGNFPDRFSGHQFPNYSSELNVNALLLGDSALYLCASSSVLNTEAFFGQGTRLTVV.

Only a few counts were recorded for this clone. The gene calls are TRBV27 and TRBJ2-7; possibly TRBD1 for D (7 bases). Trimming shortened V by 5 bases and J by 3 bases, and 17 bases separated the two germline ends. The CDR3 sequence is 15 residues long. CDR1 and CDR2 from the germline V gene are MNHEY and SMNVEV (reference sequence). The CDR3 spells CASSPWTGGGYEQYF. In DNA form, the CDR3 reads TGTGCCAGCAGTCCCTGGACAGGAGGGGGCTACGAGCAGTACTTC.

V and J are TRBV9 and TRBJ2-1, with no clear D. The germline V gene encodes CDR1 SGDLS and CDR2 YYNGEE. This CDR3 has 15 amino acids. Trimming took 3 bases from V and 3 from J, leaving 13 bases between them. The DNA of the CDR3 is TGTGCCAGCAGCGGGAACAGTGCCTACTACAATGAGCAGTTCTTC. It codes for CASSGNSAYYNEQFF.